Shown below are 2 T cell receptor beta chains from a single sample sequenced in a study of blood T cell repertoires in COVID-19. Sequencing was performed with immunoSEQ multiplex PCR; in TCRdb, only in-frame clones are kept and a portion is missing. In the table there are approximately 160,000 clones, 85% to 90% of which are singletons. The sequenced material came from peripheral blood. The receptors were sampled from a man aged 60 to 69 with COVID-19, enrolled during active disease.

The chain has TRBV11-2 and TRBJ1-3; 8 bases agree with TRBD1. Germline-derived CDR1 and CDR2 are SGHAT and FQNNGV. Trimming took 1 base from V and 4 from J; bases not matched to a gene: 6. The CDR3 covers 16 residues. The CDR3 DNA sequence: TGTGCCAGCAGCTTAGTGGCACAGGGGGGCGGAAACACCATATATTTT. Residues: CASSLVAQGGGNTIYF.

The rearrangement links TRBV6-5 to TRBJ2-2; 8 bases agree with TRBD1. Trimming took 4 bases from V and 1 from J; bases not matched to a gene: 5. Looked up from germline, CDR1 is MNHEY and CDR2 is SVGAGI. This CDR3 is built from 16 residues. The CDR3 sequence: CASSFRQGRNTGELFF. DNA of the CDR3: TGTGCCAGCAGTTTCAGACAGGGGAGGAACACCGGGGAGCTGTTTTTT.